This TCR beta chain originates from a study of identical twins (dated by TCRdb to the mid-2010s). About the study as a whole: To test whether fetal clonotypes persist, this study deep-sequenced TCR alpha and beta repertoires from monozygotic twins, from unrelated adults of various ages, and from cord blood. Replicate twin experiments were performed at different times using different library preparation protocols to rule out contamination. Findings and caveats that apply to the study as a whole: Recombination models systematically underestimated out-of-frame TCR alpha sharing in monozygotic twins but agreed with sharing between unrelated individuals. The excess sharing between twins in beta out-of-frame sequences was weaker because fewer shared sequences reduced the signal-to-noise ratio. Because the same donors could not be followed over many years, the conclusions depended on cross-sectional statistical analysis. Fewer insertions were carried by abundant cord blood beta clonotypes; a weaker similar trend was observed in young adult naive repertoires, while no such trend was observed in memory repertoires. Compared with coincidental sharing between unrelated individuals, an excess of low generation-probability sequences was observed among out-of-frame TCR alpha sequences shared between twins. Zero-insertion analyses could be partly confounded by invariant T cells such as MAIT and iNKT, though diverse VJ usage argued against such confounding for most clonotypes.

The method behind the library was 5' RACE. This sample was sequenced with an Illumina HiSeq 2000. Template switching introduced a universal primer binding site; the final cDNA contained a unique molecular identifier, enabling accurate counting of TCR cDNA molecules. First-strand cDNA for TCR alpha and beta chains was synthesized from specific primers in the conserved constant-segment region. Each cDNA library was double barcoded, with a SMART-Mk sample barcode plus Illumina barcodes, to control for contamination. TruSeq adapter sequences, together with Illumina sample barcodes, were added in two successive PCR steps. Sequencing of the TCR alpha and beta cDNA libraries was done on the Illumina HiSeq platform using custom primers. Per the authors' processing: MiGEC processed the raw reads to extract unique molecular identifiers, while MiXCR was used to determine the CDR3 positions. Recombination models were inferred per individual with the repgenHMM and IGoR tools using an EM algorithm. The analysis of shared clonotypes was done with the tcR package in R, with sharing normalized by the product of cloneset sizes. To study raw recombination free of thymic and clonal selection effects, out-of-frame nonproductive sequences were analyzed. TCRdb reworked the public reads: Q25 trimming with fastp, MiXCR clone assembly, productive beta chains retained. Each entry merges the rows of one CDR3 protein and shows their most common DNA and genes. In this record, the V and J calls reflect TCRdb's handling and not the investigators' own analysis. This sample holds some 560,000 distinct CDR3 sequences; 7.5% to 10% were observed only once. The ten largest clones represent 3% of the sample.

Comment on this clonotype: Its antigen is still unknown. The sample holds no much larger clone one base away, and base qualities are not on file.

Only healthy Caucasian donors were included. The twin cohort comprised three pairs of female monozygotic twins, all aged about 18 to 29 years. Peripheral blood mononuclear cells were used as the source from which RNA for TCR libraries was isolated. From the cysteine up to the phenylalanine, the CDR3 has a length of 14 residues. Here the CDR3 DNA is all that survives: 42 bases in frame from base 1. The germline ends are 15 bases apart after V is trimmed by 3 bases and J by 6 bases. From a lookup of the germline V gene, CDR1 and CDR2 are SGHRS and YFSETQ. The same data also contributed to another study, on yellow fever vaccine responses in identical twins. The second paper further reports: The authors reported that the T cell response to vaccination in identical twins appeared partly convergent and partly personalized. Focusing on identical twins, the study followed the T cell clones that responded to the vaccine, and did so with precision.

The V and J genes are TRBV5-1 and TRBJ1-1; the D gene is unclear. Sequenced input: PBMCs. The receptor was derived from a woman between 18 and 29 years old in good health. The nucleotide sequence reads as follows: TGCGCCAGCAGCTCCACCAGGAGCCGGGCTGAAGCTTTCTTT. This encodes CASSSTRSRAEAFF.